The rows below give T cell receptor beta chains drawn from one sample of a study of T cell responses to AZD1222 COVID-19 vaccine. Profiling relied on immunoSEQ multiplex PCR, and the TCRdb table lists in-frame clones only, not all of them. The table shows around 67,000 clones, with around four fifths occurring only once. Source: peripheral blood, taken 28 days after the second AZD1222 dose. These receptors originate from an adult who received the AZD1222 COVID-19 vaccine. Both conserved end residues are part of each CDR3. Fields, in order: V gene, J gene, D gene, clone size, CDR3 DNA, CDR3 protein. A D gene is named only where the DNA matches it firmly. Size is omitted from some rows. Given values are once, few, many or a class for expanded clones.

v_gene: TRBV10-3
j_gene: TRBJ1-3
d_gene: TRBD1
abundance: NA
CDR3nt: TGTGCCATCAGCGGACAGGGGCAGGTAGACACCATATATTTT
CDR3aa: CAISGQGQVDTIYF

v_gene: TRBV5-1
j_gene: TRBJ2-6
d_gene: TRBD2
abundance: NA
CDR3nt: TGCGCCAGCAGCCTAACCACAGCGGGGGTTATTGGGGCCAACGTCCTGACTTTC
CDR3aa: CASSLTTAGVIGANVLTF

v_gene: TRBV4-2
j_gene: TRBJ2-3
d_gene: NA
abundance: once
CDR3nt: TGTGCCAGCAGCCAAGGCCAACTAGGGGTCCGCACAGATACGCAGTATTTT
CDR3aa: CASSQGQLGVRTDTQYF

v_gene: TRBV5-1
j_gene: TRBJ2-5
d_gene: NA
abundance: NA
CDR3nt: TGCGCCAGCAGCTTAGTCGGGAAAGGGGAGACCCAGTACTTC
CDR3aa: CASSLVGKGETQYF

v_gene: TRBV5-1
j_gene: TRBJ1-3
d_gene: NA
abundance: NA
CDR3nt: TGCGCCAGCAGCTTTGGGTCGGCCCCGTCTGGAAACACCATATATTTT
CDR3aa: CASSFGSAPSGNTIYF

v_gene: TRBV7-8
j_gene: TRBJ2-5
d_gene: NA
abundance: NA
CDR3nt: TGTGCCAGCAGCTTAGCGCTGGCAGGTAGCCAAGAGACCCAGTACTTC
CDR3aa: CASSLALAGSQETQYF

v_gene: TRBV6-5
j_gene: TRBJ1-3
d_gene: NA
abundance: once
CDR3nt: TGTGCCAGCAGTTACTCACCCAGGGCTGGAAACACCATATATTTT
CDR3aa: CASSYSPRAGNTIYF

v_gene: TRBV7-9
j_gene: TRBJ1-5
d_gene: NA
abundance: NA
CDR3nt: TGTGCCAGCAGCTTAGATGGGTTCAATCAGCCCCAGCATTTT
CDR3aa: CASSLDGFNQPQHF

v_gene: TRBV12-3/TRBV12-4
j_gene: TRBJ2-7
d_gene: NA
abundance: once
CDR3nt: TGTGCCAGCAGTTTCAACGGGTACGAGCAGTACTTC
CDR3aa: CASSFNGYEQYF

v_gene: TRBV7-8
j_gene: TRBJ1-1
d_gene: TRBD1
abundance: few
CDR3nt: TGTGCCAGCAGCTCCGGACAGGCACCGATGAACACTGAAGCTTTCTTT
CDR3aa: CASSSGQAPMNTEAFF

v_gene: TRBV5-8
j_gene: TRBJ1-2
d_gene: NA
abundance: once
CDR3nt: TGTGCCAGCAGCTTAACGCACGGCTATGGCTACACCTTC
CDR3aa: CASSLTHGYGYTF

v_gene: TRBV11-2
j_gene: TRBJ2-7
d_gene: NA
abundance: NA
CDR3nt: TGTGCCAGCAGCCCGGCTGGGACCGGGCCTGGCGAGCAGTACTTC
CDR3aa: CASSPAGTGPGEQYF

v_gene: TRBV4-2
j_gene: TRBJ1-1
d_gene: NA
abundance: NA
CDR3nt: TGTGCCAGCAGCCAGCCTCCTACAGGGTCTGAAGCTTTCTTT
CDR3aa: CASSQPPTGSEAFF

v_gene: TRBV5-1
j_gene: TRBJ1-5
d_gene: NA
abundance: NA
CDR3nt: TGCGCCAGCAGCTTGGGGATCAATCAGCCCCAGCATTTT
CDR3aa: CASSLGINQPQHF

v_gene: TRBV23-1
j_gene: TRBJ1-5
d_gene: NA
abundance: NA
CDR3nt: TGCGCCGCTTTGGCAGGGTGTTCTCAGCCCCAGCATTTT
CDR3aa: CAALAGCSQPQHF

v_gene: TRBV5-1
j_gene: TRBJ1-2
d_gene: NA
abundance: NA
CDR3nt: TGCGCCAGCAGCGAGGGACCGTCGAACTATGGCTACACCTTC
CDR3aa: CASSEGPSNYGYTF

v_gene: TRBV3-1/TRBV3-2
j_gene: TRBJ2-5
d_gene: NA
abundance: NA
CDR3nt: TGTGCCAGCAGCCAAGCCCCAGAACAAGAGACCCAGTACTTC
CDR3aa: CASSQAPEQETQYF

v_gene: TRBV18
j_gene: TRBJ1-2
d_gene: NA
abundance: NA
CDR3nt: TGTGCCAGCTCACCAATGGATAACTATGGCTACACCTTC
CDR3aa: CASSPMDNYGYTF

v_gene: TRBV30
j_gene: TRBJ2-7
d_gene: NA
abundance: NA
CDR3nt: TGTGCCTGGAATAGGAGAGCCTACGAGCAGTACTTC
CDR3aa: CAWNRRAYEQYF

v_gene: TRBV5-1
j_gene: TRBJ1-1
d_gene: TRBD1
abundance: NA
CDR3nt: TGCGCCAGCAGCTTAGGCCCACAGGGGAGGACTGAAGCTTTCTTT
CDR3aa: CASSLGPQGRTEAFF

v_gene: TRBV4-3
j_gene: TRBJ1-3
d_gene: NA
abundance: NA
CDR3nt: TGCGCCAGCAGCCAAGATTTCGGCTCTGGAAACACCATATATTTT
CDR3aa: CASSQDFGSGNTIYF

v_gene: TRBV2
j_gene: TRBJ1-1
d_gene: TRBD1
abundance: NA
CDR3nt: TGTGCCAGCAGTGCCCTACCAACAGGGGGCGGAACTGAAGCTTTCTTT
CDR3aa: CASSALPTGGGTEAFF

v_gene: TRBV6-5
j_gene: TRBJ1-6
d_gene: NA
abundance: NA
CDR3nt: TGTGCCAGCAGTTACTTTGGGGGATTTTCACCCCTCCACTTT
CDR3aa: CASSYFGGFSPLHF

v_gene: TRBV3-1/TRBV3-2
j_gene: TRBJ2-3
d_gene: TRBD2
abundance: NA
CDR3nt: TGTGCCAGCAGCCAACCTAGCGGGGGCGCCACGCAGTATTTT
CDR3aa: CASSQPSGGATQYF

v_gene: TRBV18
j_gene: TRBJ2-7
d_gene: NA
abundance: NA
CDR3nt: TGTGCCAGCTCAGCTAACGGGGCGGAGCAGTACTTC
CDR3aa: CASSANGAEQYF

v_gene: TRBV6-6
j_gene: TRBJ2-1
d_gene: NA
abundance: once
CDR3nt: TGTGCCAGCACCCTGAACACCGGGGAGGCCTACAATGAGCAGTTCTTC
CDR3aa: CASTLNTGEAYNEQFF

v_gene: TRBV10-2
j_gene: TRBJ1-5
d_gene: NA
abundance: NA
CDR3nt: TGCGCCAGCAGGAGAGGATTTGGGGAGCCCCAGCATTTT
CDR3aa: CASRRGFGEPQHF

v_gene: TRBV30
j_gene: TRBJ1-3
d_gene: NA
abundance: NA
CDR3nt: TGTGCCTGGAGTTTTTTTACTGGAAACACCATATATTTT
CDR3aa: CAWSFFTGNTIYF

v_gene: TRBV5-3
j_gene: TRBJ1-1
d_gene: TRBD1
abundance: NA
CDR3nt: TGTGCCAGAAGCCTTGGACAGGGACGGGTTTGGACTGAAGCTTTCTTT
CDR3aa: CARSLGQGRVWTEAFF

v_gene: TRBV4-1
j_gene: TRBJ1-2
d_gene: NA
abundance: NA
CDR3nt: TGCGCCAGCAGCCTATATCCCGGAACGGGCTATGGCTACACCTTC
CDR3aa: CASSLYPGTGYGYTF

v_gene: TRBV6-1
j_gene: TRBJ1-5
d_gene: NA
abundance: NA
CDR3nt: TGTGCCAGCAGTGAGTGGTCCTATCAGCCCCAGCATTTT
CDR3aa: CASSEWSYQPQHF

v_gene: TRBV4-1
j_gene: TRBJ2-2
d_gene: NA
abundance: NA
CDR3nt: TGCGCCAGCAGCCGCACGGGAGCGAACACCGGGGAGCTGTTTTTT
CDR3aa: CASSRTGANTGELFF

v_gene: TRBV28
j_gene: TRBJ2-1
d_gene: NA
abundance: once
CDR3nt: TGTGCCAGCAGGGGGACTTACAATGAGCAGTTCTTC
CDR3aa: CASRGTYNEQFF

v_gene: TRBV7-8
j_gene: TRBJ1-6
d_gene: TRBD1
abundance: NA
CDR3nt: TGTGCCAGCAGCCCGTGGCGAGGACAGGAGAATTCACCCCTCCACTTT
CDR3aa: CASSPWRGQENSPLHF

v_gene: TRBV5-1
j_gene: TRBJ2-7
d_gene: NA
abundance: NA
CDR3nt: TGCGCCAGCAGACTGACGGGATACGAGCAGTACTTC
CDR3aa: CASRLTGYEQYF

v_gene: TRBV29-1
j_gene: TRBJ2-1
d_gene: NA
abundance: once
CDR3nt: TGCAGCGTTGAATGGTCAGCGATATACAATGAGCAGTTCTTC
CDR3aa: CSVEWSAIYNEQFF

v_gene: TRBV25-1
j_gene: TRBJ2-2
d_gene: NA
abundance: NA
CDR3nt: TGTGCCAGCAGTCGGGGGCAGGACACCGGGGAGCTGTTTTTT
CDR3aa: CASSRGQDTGELFF

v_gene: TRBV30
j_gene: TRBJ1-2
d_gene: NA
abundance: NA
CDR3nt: TGTGCCTCGCAATATATGGACAGTTACAGTAACTATGGCTACACCTTC
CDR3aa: CASQYMDSYSNYGYTF

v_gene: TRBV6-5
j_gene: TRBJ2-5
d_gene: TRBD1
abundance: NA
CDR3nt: TGTGCCAGCAGCTTGCCGTGGACAGGGAAAGAGACCCAGTACTTC
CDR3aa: CASSLPWTGKETQYF

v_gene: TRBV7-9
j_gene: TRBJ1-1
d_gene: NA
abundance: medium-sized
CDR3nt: TGTGCCAGCAGCTTAAAGAACACTGAAGCTTTCTTT
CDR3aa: CASSLKNTEAFF